Below, one TCR beta chain is given with its context. Its specificity is not known. This entry is derived from a study of shared clonotypes between healthy human individuals. Across the whole study: Sampling drew on donors who were a couple of women and a few men aged 18 to 49. For every donor, three CD4 naive, three CD4 memory, two CD8 naive and one CD8 memory plates were used. Whole-study results and caveats: Memory subsets generally showed lower estimated richness than naive subsets. Lower generation probabilities were found for non-shared clonotypes than for those shared by all four donors.

TCRdb's table, derived via immunoSEQ multiplex PCR, lists solely in-frame clones and lacks some. The sample contains around 1.5 million clones, 98% of which appear only once. The germline V and J ends were trimmed by 5 bases and 4 bases, with 14 bases remaining between them. Germline V gives CDR1 SGHAT, CDR2 FQNNGV. CDR3 length: 14 residues. This receptor was obtained from a man aged 25-45 years in good health. V is TRBV11-2 and J is TRBJ1-1, with D possibly matching TRBD1 (5 bases). The material sequenced was naive CD4+ T cells sorted from blood. The sample's subset: CD45RA+ positively selected. For the CDR3, the DNA is TGTGCCAGCAGCCCCAGGGCGGGGGGCACTGAAGCTTTCTTT. Residues: CASSPRAGGTEAFF.